The 29 T cell receptor beta chains below all came from one sample that was sequenced in a study of T cells in Graves' hyperthyroidism and ophthalmopathy (dated by TCRdb to about 2019). Receptor libraries were prepared by multiplex PCR. TCRdb lists the instrument as Illumina HiSeq 2000. The TCR beta CDR3 regions were amplified from RNA transcripts. The first round of RT-PCR for the TCR CDR3 was performed with the HTBI primer set and the Qiagen OneStep RT-PCR kit. TCRdb trimmed the raw reads at Q25, called clones with MiXCR and kept productive beta chains. Rows merge per CDR3 protein into single entries with the most common DNA and genes. The sample data list around 500,000 distinct CDR3 sequences, and around 15% of these were observed just once. The ten largest clones add up to approximately 32% of the sample. The specimen sequenced was blood. Receptors originate from a woman under 40 with Graves' ophthalmopathy.

Ten or more counts support this clonotype. The J gene is TRBJ1-1, the V gene TRBV28, with TRBD1 matching 7 bases. Germline CDR1 and CDR2: MDHEN and SYDVKM. There are 13 residues in the CDR3. V was clipped by 3 bases and J by 6 bases; unmatched bases: 4. The chain's CDR3 is CASSLGQSAEAFF. CDR3 DNA: TGTGCCAGCAGTTTGGGACAGTCCGCTGAAGCTTTCTTT.

This clonotype appeared many times. The V gene is TRBV3-1, the J gene TRBJ1-1; 9 nucleotides match TRBD1. Losses at the gene ends were 4 bases for V and 6 bases for J; bases not matched to a gene: 6. Germline CDR1 and CDR2: LGHDT and YNNKEL (reference sequence). The CDR3 is 14 residues long. The CDR3: CASSLTGGVSEAFF. For the CDR3, the DNA is TGTGCCAGCAGCCTCACAGGGGGCGTTTCTGAAGCTTTCTTT. The entire variable domain, with the rest obtained from reference TRBV3-1 and TRBJ1-1, is as follows: DTAVSQTPKYLVTQMGNDKSIKCEQNLGHDTMYWYKQDSKKFLKIMFSYNNKELIINETVPNRFSPKSPDKAHLNLHINSLELGDSAVYFCASSLTGGVSEAFFGQGTRLTVV.

There are a few counts of this clonotype. This chain connects TRBV27 to TRBJ2-7, with unresolved D. The CDR3 totals 14 residues. Trimming left V 2 bases short and J 5 bases short, with 13 bases between. The germline V gene encodes CDR1 MNHEY and CDR2 SMNVEV (reference sequence). CDR3 sequence: CASSLIGFYDEQYF. The DNA of the CDR3 is TGTGCCAGCAGTTTAATAGGGTTTTACGACGAGCAGTACTTC.

The rearrangement links TRBV29-1 to TRBJ2-1; D may be TRBD1 (5 bases). CDR1 SQVTM and CDR2 ANQGSEA come from the germline V gene. The ends were cut back, 6 bases at V and 6 bases at J, with 21 bases in the middle. CDR3 size: 15 residues. CDR3 nucleotides: TGCAGCGTCGGAAAATACTGGGAAGGGGTCAATGAGCAGTTCTTC. Its protein product is CSVGKYWEGVNEQFF.

This clonotype turned up a few times. The chain uses TRBV9 and TRBJ2-1, with 8 bases fitting TRBD2. Trimming cost V 0 bases and J 9 bases; bases outside gene matches: 8. CDR1 SGDLS and CDR2 YYNGEE come from the germline V gene. The CDR3 loop spans 15 amino acids. This CDR3 reads CASSVGGSGKGEQFF. The DNA of the CDR3 is TGTGCCAGCAGCGTAGGGGGTAGCGGGAAGGGTGAGCAGTTCTTC.

Only a few counts were recorded for this clonotype. The rearrangement links TRBV6-1 to TRBJ1-1; the D is unclear. The length of the CDR3 is 13 residues. The V gene lost 5 bases and the J gene lost 3 bases, with 10 bases spanning the gap. CDR1 MNHNS and CDR2 SASEGT come from the germline V gene. CDR3 sequence: CASSSPAYTEAFF. For the CDR3, the DNA is TGTGCCAGCAGTTCCCCAGCGTACACTGAAGCTTTCTTT.

The V and J genes are TRBV9 and TRBJ2-6; D ambiguous. This CDR3 has 18 amino acids. Germline V CDR1 and CDR2: SGDLS, YYNGEE. Trimming removed 0 bases at V and 1 base at J, with 14 bases between. The DNA for the CDR3 is TGTGCCAGCAGCGTAGCGGAGAACCCGGAGTCTGGGGCCAACGTCCTGACTTTC. Translating it yields CASSVAENPESGANVLTF. Supplemented by reference TRBV9 and TRBJ2-6, the full variable domain reads DSGVTQTPKHLITATGQRVTLRCSPRSGDLSVYWYQQSLDQGLQFLIQYYNGEERAKGNILERFSAQQFPDLHSELNLSSLELGDSALYFCASSVAENPESGANVLTFGAGSRLTVL.

This clonotype was seen at least ten times. The chain carries TRBV2 and TRBJ2-3; D may correspond to TRBD1 or TRBD2 (5 bases each). Germline loops: CDR1 SNHLY, CDR2 FYNNEI. The CDR3 contains 15 residues. V was shortened by 6 bases and J by 4 bases, with 17 bases between the two germline ends. The CDR3 nucleotides are TGTGCCAGCAGGGGCACGGGGCCCCCCGCAGATACGCAGTATTTT. It translates to CASRGTGPPADTQYF.

This clonotype was seen ten or more times. The chain links TRBV20-1 to TRBJ2-2; the D gene is possibly TRBD1 (5 bases). V lost 0 bases and J lost 1, with 9 bases in between. Germline CDR1 reads DFQATT; CDR2 reads SNEGSKA (reference sequence). CDR3 length: 15 residues. The CDR3 here is CSARDSTGNTGELFF. The CDR3 nucleotides are TGCAGTGCTAGAGATTCTACAGGGAACACCGGGGAGCTGTTTTTT.

This clonotype was counted at least ten times. The chain uses TRBV29-1 and TRBJ2-7, with 7 positions matching TRBD2. The V gene end was trimmed by 6 bases and the J gene end by 4 bases; junction bases not matched to a gene: 12. This CDR3 spans 14 amino acids. The V gene's germline CDR1 is SQVTM and CDR2 ANQGSEA. The CDR3 DNA is TGCAGCGTCCGTCCTGCCGGGGGGATTTACGAGCAGTACTTC. Translation gives CSVRPAGGIYEQYF.

The chain couples TRBV7-9 to TRBJ1-1, with D hard to call. This CDR3 region has 12 residues. Deletions cut 1 base from V and 6 bases from J, with 6 bases between. Germline values: CDR1 SEHNR, CDR2 FQNEAQ (reference sequence). CDR3 sequence: CASSLVGAEAFF. The CDR3 DNA is TGTGCCAGCAGCTTAGTCGGGGCTGAAGCTTTCTTT.

This clonotype was found a few times. V gene TRBV4-2 combines with J gene TRBJ2-2, with D perhaps matching TRBD2 (5 bases). Germline V gives CDR1 LGHNA, CDR2 YNFKEQ. The length of the CDR3 is 15 residues. The germline V and J ends were trimmed by 1 base and 1 base, with 7 bases remaining between them. The CDR3 is CASSQVAGNTGELFF. CDR3 DNA sequence: TGTGCCAGCAGCCAAGTGGCGGGGAACACCGGGGAGCTGTTTTTT.

This clonotype has a count of ten or more. The CDR3 region has the DNA TGTGCCAGCAGTACCCCATGGACTACCAGTGAGCAGTTCTTC. Translating it yields CASSTPWTTSEQFF. The chain recombines TRBV27 with TRBJ2-1; possible D gene TRBD2, 6 bases. CDR1 is MNHEY, CDR2 SMNVEV, per germline (reference sequence). CDR3 size: 14 residues. V was pared by 5 bases and J by 9 bases, with 17 bases between.

This clonotype was counted between two and nine times. J is TRBJ1-4 and V is TRBV28; 9 bases are a match to TRBD1. Germline CDR1 reads MDHEN; CDR2 reads SYDVKM. The CDR3 has 14 residues. Trimming took 10 bases from V and 8 from J; bases not matched to a gene: 11. For the CDR3, the DNA is TGTGCCACCCAAGGGGACAGGGTTTTAGAAAAACTGTTTTTT. Translated: CATQGDRVLEKLFF.

This clonotype appeared many times. This rearrangement joins TRBV28 to TRBJ2-1, with D possibly being TRBD1 or TRBD2 (5 bases each). The CDR3 consists of 14 residues. Germline V lookup: CDR1 MDHEN, CDR2 SYDVKM. V was pared by 11 bases and J by 6 bases, with 20 bases between. The CDR3 here is CAVTRDQSPNEQFF. In DNA, the CDR3 is TGTGCCGTAACTCGGGACCAATCCCCCAATGAGCAGTTCTTC. Combining the CDR3 with reference TRBV28 and TRBJ2-1 gives the whole variable domain DVKVTQSSRYLVKRTGEKVFLECVQDMDHENMFWYRQDPGLGLRLIYFSYDVKMKEKGDIPEGYSVSREKKERFSLILESASTNQTSMYLCAVTRDQSPNEQFFGPGTRLTVL.

The sample holds many counts of this clonotype. The rearrangement links TRBV30 to TRBJ1-3, with 7 bases aligning to TRBD1. CDR1 and CDR2 from the germline V gene are GTSNPN and SVGIG (reference sequence). V was clipped by 3 bases and J by 2 bases; unmatched bases: 7. The CDR3 loop spans 15 amino acids. The CDR3 DNA sequence: TGTGCCTGGAGAGAGGGGACAGCAGCTGGAAACACCATATATTTT. Its translation is CAWREGTAAGNTIYF.

Many counts were recorded for this clonotype. This chain uses TRBV12-3 or TRBV12-4 with TRBJ2-7; D remains unclear. The CDR3 is 14 residues long. V lost 3 bases and J 2 bases, leaving 11 bases between the germline ends. As DNA, the CDR3 is TGTGCCAGCAGTTTTCGGCGAAAGCCCTACGAGCAGTACTTC. Residues: CASSFRRKPYEQYF.

This clonotype has a count of ten or more. The rearrangement joins TRBV3-1 to TRBJ1-1; D gene unclear. Looked up from germline, CDR1 is LGHDT and CDR2 is YNNKEL (reference sequence). V gave up 2 bases and J gave up 4 bases, with 8 bases separating them. The CDR3 totals 13 residues. The CDR3 DNA sequence: TGTGCCAGCAGCCAATGGGTTAGCACTGAAGCTTTCTTT. Translated: CASSQWVSTEAFF.

This clonotype was picked up many times. J is TRBJ1-2 and V is TRBV11-2; no clear D. Germline V gene data show CDR1 as SGHAT and CDR2 as FQNNGV. This CDR3 is 13 amino acids long. Trimming cost V 1 base and J 4 bases, with 7 bases left between them. The CDR3 here is CASSLGTVYGYTF. The CDR3 DNA reads TGTGCCAGCAGCTTAGGGACGGTCTATGGCTACACCTTC.

This clonotype was detected a few times. Since a much larger clone is just one base distant, this may be a read error. V usage is TRBV3-1 and J usage is TRBJ2-7, with D tentatively TRBD1 (5 bases). Germline V gene sequence: CDR1 LGHDT, CDR2 YNNKEL (reference sequence). Trimming left V 4 bases short and J 6 bases short, with 16 bases between. The CDR3 extends over 14 amino acids. CDR3 nucleotides: TGTGCCAGCAGCCGAGTCCTGGACAACCCCGAGCAGTACTTC. Protein product: CASSRVLDNPEQYF.

This clonotype was picked up many times. This chain joins TRBV11-1 and TRBJ2-1; 7 positions agree with TRBD2. Germline CDR1 is SGHAT and CDR2 is FQDESV (reference sequence). V lost 5 bases, J lost 0 bases, and 7 bases stayed unmatched. CDR3 length: 16 amino acids. The CDR3 DNA sequence: TGTGCCAGCAGCCCTCTAGCGGCAAACTCCTACAATGAGCAGTTCTTC. This translates into CASSPLAANSYNEQFF.

In its sample, this clonotype was seen many times. V is TRBV20-1 and J is TRBJ2-7; 12 nucleotides line up with TRBD1. The CDR3 runs to 15 residues. V gave up 5 bases and J gave up 7 bases; unmatched junction bases: 12. Germline assignment: CDR1 DFQATT and CDR2 SNEGSKA (reference sequence). This CDR3 reads CSAPLTGTGGAEQYF. The DNA of the CDR3 is TGCAGTGCTCCCTTAACCGGGACAGGGGGCGCGGAGCAGTACTTC.

The table lists this clonotype with a few counts. V and J are TRBV6-2 or TRBV6-3 and TRBJ2-1; no definite D call. Germline loops: CDR1 MNHEY, CDR2 SVGEGT. This CDR3 spans 17 amino acids. The germline V and J ends were trimmed by 5 bases and 0 bases, with 17 bases remaining between them. In DNA form, the CDR3 reads TGTGCCAGCAGTAAACATCCGACGGGCAGCTCCTACAATGAGCAGTTCTTC. Amino acids: CASSKHPTGSSYNEQFF.

This clonotype occurred many times. V and J are TRBV7-7 and TRBJ2-1; TRBD2 agrees at 11 bases. Germline CDR1 and CDR2: SSHAT and FNYEAQ (reference sequence). The CDR3 is 17 residues long. The CDR3, as DNA: TGTGCTAGTCGAAAACACCTTGGGACTAGCGGTAACAATGAGCAGTTCTTC. Translated, it gives CASRKHLGTSGNNEQFF.

The J gene is TRBJ2-4, the V gene TRBV11-2; perhaps TRBD2 as D (6 bases). The CDR3 totals 16 residues. Germline lookup yields CDR1 SGHAT and CDR2 FQNNGV. V lost 5 bases, J lost 0 bases, and 14 bases lay in between. The CDR3 DNA reads as TGTGCCAGCAGCCGCGACGGGGGTGTAGCCAAAAACATTCAGTACTTC. Amino acid sequence: CASSRDGGVAKNIQYF. Supplemented by reference TRBV11-2 and TRBJ2-4, the full variable domain reads EAGVAQSPRYKIIEKRQSVAFWCNPISGHATLYWYQQILGQGPKLLIQFQNNGVVDDSQLPKDRFSAERLKGVDSTLKIQPAKLEDSAVYLCASSRDGGVAKNIQYFGAGTRLSVL.

This clonotype was detected many times. V usage is TRBV24-1 and J usage is TRBJ1-5; no definite D call. The length of the CDR3 is 14 residues. Trimming stripped 4 bases from V and 2 bases from J, with 8 bases between. The germline V gene encodes CDR1 KGHDR and CDR2 SFDVKD. The CDR3 nucleotides are TGTGCCACCAGTGAGGACGGAGGCAATCAGCCCCAGCATTTT. This encodes CATSEDGGNQPQHF.

This clonotype was seen repeatedly, ten times or more. The chain has TRBV28 and TRBJ2-7; TRBD2 is a possible D gene (6 bases). V lost 1 base and J lost 0, with 7 bases in between. From germline, CDR1 is MDHEN and CDR2 SYDVKM. This CDR3 spans 14 amino acids. The CDR3 nucleotides read TGTGCCAGCAGTTTATTGGGAGGCTCCTACGAGCAGTACTTC. Its protein product is CASSLLGGSYEQYF.

This clonotype was recorded many times. This chain connects TRBV7-3 to TRBJ1-2; TRBD1 is a possible D gene (6 bases). Per the germline V gene, CDR1 is SGHTA and CDR2 is FQGTGA. V gave up 5 bases and J gave up 5 bases, with 15 bases separating them. The CDR3 extends over 14 amino acids. The CDR3 spells CASSLTGTEYGYTF. The CDR3 nucleotides read TGTGCCAGCAGCCTCACAGGGACGGAATATGGCTACACCTTC.

This clonotype was seen only once. This may come from a read error, since a much larger clone is one base off. The V gene is TRBV12-3 or TRBV12-4, the J gene TRBJ2-3; possibly TRBD2 for D (6 bases). The length of the CDR3 is 15 residues. Trimming pared 6 bases from V and 0 bases from J, leaving 13 bases between. In DNA form, the CDR3 reads TGTGCCAGCAGACCCGGGAGCGCGAGCACAGATACGCAGTATTTT. Protein sequence: CASRPGSASTDTQYF.